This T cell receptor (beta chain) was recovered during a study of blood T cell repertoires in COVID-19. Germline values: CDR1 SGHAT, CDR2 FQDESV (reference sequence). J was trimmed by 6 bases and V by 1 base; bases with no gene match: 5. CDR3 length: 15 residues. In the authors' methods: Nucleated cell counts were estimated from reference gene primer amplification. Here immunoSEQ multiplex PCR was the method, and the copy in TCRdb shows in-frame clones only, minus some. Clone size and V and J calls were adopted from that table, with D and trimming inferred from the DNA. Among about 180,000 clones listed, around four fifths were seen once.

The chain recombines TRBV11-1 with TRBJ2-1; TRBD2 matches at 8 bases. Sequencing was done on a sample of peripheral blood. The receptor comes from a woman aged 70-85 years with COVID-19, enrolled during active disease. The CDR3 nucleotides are TGTGCCAGCAGCTTAGAAGGGGGGACTAGCAATGAGCAGTTCTTC. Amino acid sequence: CASSLEGGTSNEQFF.